The rows below give T cell receptor beta chains drawn from one sample of a study of beta chain features in type 1 diabetes. This table comes from immunoSEQ multiplex PCR, and its TCRdb copy is limited to in-frame clones, with some not included. Of 150,000 to 200,000 clones detected, approximately 8.4% appear once; the ten largest clones hold about 2.5%. Sample: central memory CD4+ T cells from blood. The origin of the receptors is a woman aged 18-29 years in good health. CDR3s include the opening cysteine and the closing phenylalanine or tryptophan. The D gene is left open where the match is weak. Where a row states a size, it is once, few, many or the class of an expanded clone; other rows omit it.

TRBV4-3	TRBJ2-3	-	TRBD2	18	TGCGCCAGCAGCCAAGACCCCCACCCTAGCGGGGGCACAGATACGCAGTATTTT	CASSQDPHPSGGTDTQYF
TRBV10-3	TRBJ1-2	-	-	13	TGTGCCATCAGTGCGCCGGGGAACTATGGCTACACCTTC	CAISAPGNYGYTF
TRBV7-2	TRBJ2-5	few	-	13	TGTGCCAGCAGCTTGACACGCCAAGAGACCCAGTACTTC	CASSLTRQETQYF
TRBV7-8	TRBJ2-5	many	TRBD2	16	TGTGCCAGCAGCCGCTCTGAACTAGCGGGGCACAGGGCCCAGTACTTC	CASSRSELAGHRAQYF
TRBV9	TRBJ1-1	few	-	13	TGTGCCAGCAGCGTACACCTAAACACTGAAGCTTTCTTT	CASSVHLNTEAFF
TRBV11-3	TRBJ2-1	few	-	16	TGTGCCAGCAGCCCCCGGGACTCTAAGAACCACAATGAGCAGTTCTTC	CASSPRDSKNHNEQFF
TRBV11-3	TRBJ2-1	-	-	15	TGTGCCAGCAGCTTAGATGCCGGGGGGCGAAGTGAGCAGTTCTTC	CASSLDAGGRSEQFF
TRBV9	TRBJ2-1	-	-	17	TGTGCCAGCAGCGTAGAACCAGGGATCGACTCCTACAATGAGCAGTTCTTC	CASSVEPGIDSYNEQFF
TRBV4-1	TRBJ1-1	-	TRBD1	15	TGCGCCAGCAGCCAATTAGAAACAGGGGACGCTGAAGCTTTCTTT	CASSQLETGDAEAFF
TRBV2	TRBJ1-2	few	-	10	TGTGCCAGCAGAGACAACGGCTACACCTTC	CASRDNGYTF
TRBV19	TRBJ2-1	-	-	15	TGTGCCAGCCCCCCCCCGGGACAATCCTACAATGAGCAGTTCTTC	CASPPPGQSYNEQFF
TRBV18	TRBJ1-4	-	-	14	TGTGCCAGCTCACCAAGACAGCCCCCGGAAAAACTGTTTTTT	CASSPRQPPEKLFF
TRBV19	TRBJ2-1	-	TRBD2	14	TGTGCCAGTAGTGATCCTAGCGGGAGTAGGGAGCAGTTCTTC	CASSDPSGSREQFF
TRBV14	TRBJ2-3	-	-	15	TGTGCCAGCAGCCCGCAGGGAAAGATCACAGATACGCAGTATTTT	CASSPQGKITDTQYF